The 7 T cell receptor beta chains below all came from one sample that was sequenced in a study of blood T cell repertoires in COVID-19. Measured with immunoSEQ multiplex PCR; TCRdb has only the in-frame clones, and not every one. The table records about 130,000 clones, approximately 86% of them present only once. The sample taken for sequencing was peripheral blood. These receptors all come from a woman aged 70 to 79 with COVID-19, enrolled during active disease.

V and J are TRBV5-4 and TRBJ2-7; D is perhaps TRBD2 (5 bases). The germline V gene encodes CDR1 SGHNT and CDR2 YYREEE (reference sequence). V lost 3 bases and J lost 5, with 9 bases in between. This CDR3 comprises 12 residues. The CDR3 sequence: CASSSRGNEQYF. The CDR3, as DNA: TGTGCCAGCAGCTCGAGAGGGAACGAGCAGTACTTC.

This chain joins TRBV6-5 and TRBJ1-3; D ambiguous. This CDR3 region has 14 residues. Germline V lookup: CDR1 MNHEY, CDR2 SVGAGI. V was trimmed by 0 bases and J by 5 bases, leaving 8 bases between them. This CDR3 is CASSYSRGRNTIYF. CDR3 DNA sequence: TGTGCCAGCAGTTACTCCCGGGGTCGAAACACCATATATTTT.

The V call is TRBV3-1 (or the pseudogene TRBV3-2), the J call TRBJ1-1; 9 bases are shared with TRBD1. CDR1 is LGHDT and CDR2 is YNNKEL in the germline V gene (reference sequence). The CDR3 runs 16 residues. V trimming: 1 base; J trimming: 1 base; junction bases outside the gene matches: 4. CDR3 region: CASSQGLGQGNTEAFF. The DNA for the CDR3 is TGTGCCAGCAGCCAAGGCCTGGGACAGGGGAACACTGAAGCTTTCTTT.

V usage is TRBV5-1 and J usage is TRBJ2-2; 8 nucleotides line up with TRBD1. Germline lookup yields CDR1 SGHRS and CDR2 YFSETQ. The V gene end was trimmed by 5 bases and the J gene end by 5 bases; junction bases not matched to a gene: 11. The CDR3 loop spans 16 amino acids. CDR3: CASSQVRGRWTGELFF. CDR3 nucleotides: TGCGCCAGCAGTCAAGTCAGGGGGCGATGGACCGGGGAGCTGTTTTTT.

This rearrangement joins TRBV19 to TRBJ1-1, with D maybe TRBD1 (5 bases). V shed 3 bases and J shed 5 bases, with 10 bases lying between them. Per the germline V gene, CDR1 is LNHDA and CDR2 is SQIVND (reference sequence). The CDR3 contains 13 residues. The CDR3 coding sequence is TGTGCCAGTAGTATGGGGGGGGAGACTGAAGCTTTCTTT. Translated, it gives CASSMGGETEAFF.

This clone was recorded many times. The genes are TRBV11-2 and TRBJ2-2; no reliable D call. The CDR3 length is 14 residues. V was cut by 5 bases and J by 6 bases, with 13 bases left in between. Germline CDR1 is SGHAT and CDR2 is FQNNGV. The CDR3, as DNA: TGTGCCAGCAGCCCCAACGAGCCGGCCGGGGAGCTGTTTTTT. It encodes CASSPNEPAGELFF.

The chain carries TRBV12-3 or TRBV12-4 and TRBJ2-7, with 8 bases identical to TRBD1. There are 13 residues in the CDR3. The ends lost 3 bases at V and 7 bases at J; junction bases unmatched: 5. CDR3 loop: CASSFWTGSEQYF. Here the CDR3 DNA reads TGTGCCAGCAGTTTCTGGACAGGGAGTGAGCAGTACTTC.